Shown below are 15 T cell receptor beta chains from a single sample sequenced in a study of T cell responses to AZD1222 COVID-19 vaccine. Using immunoSEQ multiplex PCR, the repertoire was profiled, and TCRdb retains in-frame clones only, with some absent. The profile shows about 130,000 clones, 89% of them singletons. The sequencing here drew on peripheral blood, taken 28 days after the second AZD1222 dose. The receptor set was obtained from an adult who received the AZD1222 COVID-19 vaccine.

The rearrangement uses TRBV30 and TRBJ1-2; D is unresolved. There are 13 residues in the CDR3. V was cut by 5 bases and J by 4 bases, with 14 bases left in between. CDR1 GTSNPN and CDR2 SVGIG come from the germline V gene (reference sequence). The CDR3 here is CAWAVQAGYGYTF. CDR3 in DNA: TGTGCCTGGGCCGTCCAGGCGGGCTATGGCTACACCTTC.

The chain couples TRBV5-1 to TRBJ2-5; TRBD2 might be the D (6 bases). Deletions cut 6 bases from V and 2 bases from J, with 11 bases between. CDR1 is SGHRS, CDR2 YFSETQ, per germline. This CDR3 region has 13 residues. The CDR3 coding sequence is TGCGCCAGCAAGGATAGCGGTCAAGAGACCCAGTACTTC. It encodes CASKDSGQETQYF.

Only one count was recorded for this clone. The gene calls are TRBV6-1 and TRBJ1-2; the match to TRBD1 covers 9 bases. Germline-derived CDR1 and CDR2 are MNHNS and SASEGT. This CDR3 is built from 15 residues. After removal of 3 bases from V and 7 bases from J, the junction contained 9 bases not matched to a gene. The CDR3 reads CASSDPALTGGGYTF. CDR3 DNA: TGTGCCAGCAGTGACCCCGCCTTGACAGGGGGTGGCTACACCTTC.

This chain links TRBV3-1 (or the pseudogene TRBV3-2) with TRBJ2-7, with 10 bases aligning to TRBD1. V dropped 4 bases and J dropped 6; count of bases not matched to a gene: 6. This CDR3 contains 14 residues. In germline, CDR1 is LGHDT, CDR2 YNNKEL (reference sequence). Written as DNA, the CDR3 is TGTGCCAGCAGCCGACAGGGGGCTGAAGGCGAGCAGTACTTC. Its translation is CASSRQGAEGEQYF.

The chain combines TRBV27 with TRBJ2-1; 7 positions match TRBD2. V was pared by 3 bases and J by 5 bases, with 7 bases of the junction left unmatched. CDR1 MNHEY and CDR2 SMNVEV come from the germline V gene (reference sequence). The CDR3 has 15 residues. The CDR3 region is CASSFNLAVNNEQFF. CDR3 in DNA: TGTGCCAGCAGTTTTAATCTAGCGGTTAACAATGAGCAGTTCTTC.

The chain joins TRBV6-1 to TRBJ2-7, with D maybe TRBD2 (6 bases). The CDR3 covers 17 residues. The germline V gene has CDR1 MNHNS and CDR2 SASEGT. Deletions cut 2 bases from V and 6 bases from J, with 23 bases between. The DNA for the CDR3 is TGTGCCAGCAGTGAATTTTCCGGGGGTGTAGCTATCGGCGAGCAGTACTTC. Its translation: CASSEFSGGVAIGEQYF.

The chain combines TRBV15 with TRBJ1-5; 7 nucleotides match TRBD1. V lost 9 bases to trimming and J lost 6 bases; unmatched junction nucleotides: 8. Germline CDR1 is LNHNV and CDR2 is YYDKDF (reference sequence). The CDR3 extends over 13 amino acids. The CDR3 DNA reads TGTGCCACGTCCGAACAGGGGAGTCAGCCCCAGCATTTT. Its protein is CATSEQGSQPQHF.

This clone was seen more than once but under ten times. This chain uses TRBV3-1 (or the pseudogene TRBV3-2) with TRBJ2-2; maybe TRBD2 (5 bases). Germline CDR1 is LGHDT and CDR2 is YNNKEL (reference sequence). CDR3 size: 14 residues. V lost 5 bases to trimming and J lost 6 bases, with 13 bases between them. In DNA, the CDR3 is TGTGCCAGCAGCATCGCCCCGGGGTCCGGGGAGCTGTTTTTT. This sequence encodes CASSIAPGSGELFF.

The chain uses TRBV14 and TRBJ1-6, with D perhaps matching TRBD1 (6 bases). Germline V gene data show CDR1 as SGHDN and CDR2 as FVKESK. V was pared by 0 bases and J by 4 bases, with 10 bases between. The CDR3 sequence is 16 residues long. The CDR3 region has the DNA TGTGCCAGCAGCCAAGATTGGGGGGCTTATAATTCACCCCTCCACTTT. It codes for CASSQDWGAYNSPLHF.

This clone was found once. V usage is TRBV15 and J usage is TRBJ1-5; 7 bases agree with TRBD1. The germline CDR1 and CDR2 sequences are LNHNV and YYDKDF (reference sequence). The V and J ends lost 5 bases and 4 bases, in that order; junction bases with no gene match: 5. CDR3 size: 14 residues. In DNA, the CDR3 is TGTGCCACCAGCGTCCGACAGGGAAATCAGCCCCAGCATTTT. Its protein is CATSVRQGNQPQHF. Using reference TRBV15 and TRBJ1-5 for the parts outside the CDR3, the full variable domain is DAMVIQNPRYQVTQFGKPVTLSCSQTLNHNVMYWYQQKSSQAPKLLFHYYDKDFNNEADTPDNFQSRRPNTSFCFLDIRSPGLGDTAMYLCATSVRQGNQPQHFGDGTRLSIL.

The gene calls are TRBV5-1 and TRBJ1-6; possibly TRBD1 for D (6 bases). V was cut by 4 bases and J by 2 bases, with 13 bases left in between. Germline V gives CDR1 SGHRS, CDR2 YFSETQ. This CDR3 contains 16 residues. CDR3 amino acids: CASSRNRDAYNSPLHF. DNA for the CDR3: TGCGCCAGCAGCAGAAACAGGGATGCCTATAATTCACCCCTCCACTTT.

The chain combines TRBV7-8 with TRBJ2-7; 7 positions agree with TRBD1. There are 14 residues in the CDR3. Looked up from germline, CDR1 is SGHVS and CDR2 is FQNEAQ. Trimming took 5 bases from V and 2 from J; bases not matched to a gene: 6. CDR3 residues: CASSAGTAPYEQYF. Written as DNA, the CDR3 is TGTGCCAGCAGCGCCGGGACAGCCCCCTACGAGCAGTACTTC.

The chain links TRBV7-9 to TRBJ2-1; TRBD2 aligns across 8 bases. The CDR3 is 13 amino acids. V lost 10 bases and J lost 4; bases outside the gene matches: 6. Germline-derived CDR1 and CDR2 are SEHNR and FQNEAQ (reference sequence). The CDR3 bases are TGTGCCATCCGCCAGCGGGGGTACAATGAGCAGTTCTTC. It specifies CAIRQRGYNEQFF.

This clone was seen only once. The chain employs TRBV4-3 and TRBJ2-2; D gene uncertain. The V gene lost 1 base and the J gene lost 4 bases, with 13 bases spanning the gap. Per the germline V gene, CDR1 is LGHNA and CDR2 is YSLEER. This CDR3 is 16 amino acids long. CDR3 in DNA: TGCGCCAGCAGCCAAGTTTACAGCCGGGCCACCGGGGAGCTGTTTTTT. Amino acids: CASSQVYSRATGELFF.

This chain connects TRBV11-2 to TRBJ1-2, with unresolved D. With 1 base removed from V and 6 bases from J, the gap between germline ends came to 6 bases. The germline CDR1 and CDR2 sequences are SGHAT and FQNNGV. The CDR3 is made up of 12 amino acids. CDR3 region: CASSLGLDGYTF. The CDR3 coding sequence is TGTGCCAGCAGCTTAGGGCTCGATGGCTACACCTTC.